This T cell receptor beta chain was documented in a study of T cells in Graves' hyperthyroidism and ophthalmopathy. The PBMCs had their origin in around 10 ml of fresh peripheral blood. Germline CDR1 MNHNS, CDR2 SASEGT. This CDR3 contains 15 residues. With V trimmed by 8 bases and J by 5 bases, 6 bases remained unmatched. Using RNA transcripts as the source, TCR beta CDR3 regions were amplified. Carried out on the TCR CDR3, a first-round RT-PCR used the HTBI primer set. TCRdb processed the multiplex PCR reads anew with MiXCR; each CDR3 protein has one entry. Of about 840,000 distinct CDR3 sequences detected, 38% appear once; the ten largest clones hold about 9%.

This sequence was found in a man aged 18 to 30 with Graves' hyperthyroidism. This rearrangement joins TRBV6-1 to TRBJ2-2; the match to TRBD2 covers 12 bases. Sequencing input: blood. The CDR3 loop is CASRLAGEGTGELFF. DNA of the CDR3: TGTGCCAGCCGACTAGCGGGAGAGGGGACCGGGGAGCTGTTTTTT.